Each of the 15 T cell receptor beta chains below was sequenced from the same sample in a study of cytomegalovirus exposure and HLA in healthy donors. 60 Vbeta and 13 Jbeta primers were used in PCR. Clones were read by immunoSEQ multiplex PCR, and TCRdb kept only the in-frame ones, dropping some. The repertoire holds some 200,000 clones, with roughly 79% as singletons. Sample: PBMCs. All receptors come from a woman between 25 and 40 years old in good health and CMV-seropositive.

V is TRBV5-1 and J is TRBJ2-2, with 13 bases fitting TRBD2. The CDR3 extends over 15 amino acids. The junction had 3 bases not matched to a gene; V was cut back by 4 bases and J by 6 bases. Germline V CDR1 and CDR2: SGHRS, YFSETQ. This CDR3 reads CASSRTSGSPGELFF. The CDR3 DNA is TGCGCCAGCAGCAGGACTAGCGGGAGCCCCGGGGAGCTGTTTTTT.

DNA for the CDR3: TGTGTCAGAAGCCCACCGACAGGGAGGAAGGGCGGGGAGCTGTTTTTT. This gives the protein CVRSPPTGRKGGELFF. The rearrangement uses TRBV7-5 and TRBJ2-2; the DNA was not used to check the table's D call, TRBD1. TRBV7-5 is a pseudogene. This CDR3 has 16 residues.

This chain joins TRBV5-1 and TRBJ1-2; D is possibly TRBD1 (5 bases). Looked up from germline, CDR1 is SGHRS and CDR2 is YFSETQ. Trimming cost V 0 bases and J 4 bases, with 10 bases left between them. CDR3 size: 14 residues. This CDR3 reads CASSLDRRPYGYTF. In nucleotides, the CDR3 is TGCGCCAGCAGCTTGGACAGGCGCCCCTATGGCTACACCTTC.

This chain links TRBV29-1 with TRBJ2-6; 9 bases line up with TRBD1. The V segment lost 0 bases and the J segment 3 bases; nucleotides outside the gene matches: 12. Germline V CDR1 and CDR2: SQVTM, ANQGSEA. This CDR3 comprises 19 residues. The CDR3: CSVEDPGTGSLVGANVLTF. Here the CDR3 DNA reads TGCAGCGTTGAAGATCCAGGGACAGGGTCTTTAGTTGGGGCCAACGTCCTGACTTTC.

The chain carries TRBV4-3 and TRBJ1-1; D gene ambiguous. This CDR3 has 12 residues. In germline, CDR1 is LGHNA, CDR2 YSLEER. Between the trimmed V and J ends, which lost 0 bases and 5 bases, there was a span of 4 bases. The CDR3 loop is CASSQDRTEAFF. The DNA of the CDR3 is TGCGCCAGCAGCCAAGACAGAACTGAAGCTTTCTTT.

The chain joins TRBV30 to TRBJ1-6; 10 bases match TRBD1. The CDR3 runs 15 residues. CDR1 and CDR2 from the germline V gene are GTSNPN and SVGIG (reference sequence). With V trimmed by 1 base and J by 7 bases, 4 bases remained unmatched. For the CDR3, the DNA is TGTGCCTGGAGTGCCAGGGGACAGGGGAATTCACCCCTCCACTTT. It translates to CAWSARGQGNSPLHF.

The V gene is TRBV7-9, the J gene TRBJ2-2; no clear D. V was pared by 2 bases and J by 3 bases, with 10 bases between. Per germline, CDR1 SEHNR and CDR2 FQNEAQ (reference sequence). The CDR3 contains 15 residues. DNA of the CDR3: TGTGCCAGCAGCTTATCAGCGAGTTACACCGGGGAGCTGTTTTTT. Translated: CASSLSASYTGELFF.

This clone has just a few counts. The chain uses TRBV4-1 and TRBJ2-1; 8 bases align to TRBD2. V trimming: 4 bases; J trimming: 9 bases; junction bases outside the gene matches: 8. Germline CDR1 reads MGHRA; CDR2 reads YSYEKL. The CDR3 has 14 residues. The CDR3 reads CASSRSGGPREQFF. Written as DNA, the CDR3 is TGCGCCAGCAGCCGTTCGGGGGGGCCGCGTGAGCAGTTCTTC.

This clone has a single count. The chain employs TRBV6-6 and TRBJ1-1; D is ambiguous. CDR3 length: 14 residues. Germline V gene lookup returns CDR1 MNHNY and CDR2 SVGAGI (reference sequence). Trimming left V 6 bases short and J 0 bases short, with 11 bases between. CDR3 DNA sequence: TGTGCCAGCAGATCGAAACGGGTGAACACTGAAGCTTTCTTT. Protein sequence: CASRSKRVNTEAFF.

The CDR3 DNA reads as TGTGCCAGCGAGCTGGACAGGAACACTGAAGCTTTCTTT. Translated, it gives CASELDRNTEAFF. This chain connects TRBV2 to TRBJ1-1; weak D call: TRBD1 (6 bases). The length of the CDR3 is 13 residues. Germline V gene lookup returns CDR1 SNHLY and CDR2 FYNNEI. The germline V and J ends were trimmed by 8 bases and 1 base, with 11 bases remaining between them.

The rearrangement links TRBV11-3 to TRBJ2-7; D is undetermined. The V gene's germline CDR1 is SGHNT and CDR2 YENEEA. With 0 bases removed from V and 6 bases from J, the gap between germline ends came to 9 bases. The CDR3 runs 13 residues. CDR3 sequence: CASSLEFRSEQYF. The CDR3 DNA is TGTGCCAGCAGCTTAGAGTTCAGAAGCGAGCAGTACTTC.

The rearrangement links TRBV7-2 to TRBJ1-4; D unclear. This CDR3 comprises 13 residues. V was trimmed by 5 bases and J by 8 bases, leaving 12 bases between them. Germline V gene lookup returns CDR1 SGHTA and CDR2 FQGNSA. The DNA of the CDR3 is TGTGCCAGCAGCATCGACACCTACGAAAAACTGTTTTTT. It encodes CASSIDTYEKLFF.

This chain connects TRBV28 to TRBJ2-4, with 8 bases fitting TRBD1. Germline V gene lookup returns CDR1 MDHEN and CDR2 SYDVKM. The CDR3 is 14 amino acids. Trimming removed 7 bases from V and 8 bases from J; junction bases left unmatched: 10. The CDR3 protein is CASNLQGARDIQYF. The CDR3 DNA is TGTGCCAGCAACCTCCAGGGGGCGCGGGACATTCAGTACTTC.

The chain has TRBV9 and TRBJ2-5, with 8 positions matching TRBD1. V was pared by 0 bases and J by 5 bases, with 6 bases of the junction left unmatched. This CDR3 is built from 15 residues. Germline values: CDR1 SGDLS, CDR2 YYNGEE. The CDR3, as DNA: TGTGCCAGCAGCGTAGCCACAGGGGGACAGGAGACCCAGTACTTC. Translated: CASSVATGGQETQYF. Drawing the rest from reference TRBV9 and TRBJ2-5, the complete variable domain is DSGVTQTPKHLITATGQRVTLRCSPRSGDLSVYWYQQSLDQGLQFLIQYYNGEERAKGNILERFSAQQFPDLHSELNLSSLELGDSALYFCASSVATGGQETQYFGPGTRLLVL.

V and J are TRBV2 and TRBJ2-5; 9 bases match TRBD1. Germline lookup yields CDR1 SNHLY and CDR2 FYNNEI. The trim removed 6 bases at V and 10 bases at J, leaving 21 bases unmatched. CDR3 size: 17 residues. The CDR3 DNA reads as TGTGCCAGCAGCAGGTTATCCGGGACAGGGCATGAAGGGGACCAGTACTTC. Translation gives CASSRLSGTGHEGDQYF.